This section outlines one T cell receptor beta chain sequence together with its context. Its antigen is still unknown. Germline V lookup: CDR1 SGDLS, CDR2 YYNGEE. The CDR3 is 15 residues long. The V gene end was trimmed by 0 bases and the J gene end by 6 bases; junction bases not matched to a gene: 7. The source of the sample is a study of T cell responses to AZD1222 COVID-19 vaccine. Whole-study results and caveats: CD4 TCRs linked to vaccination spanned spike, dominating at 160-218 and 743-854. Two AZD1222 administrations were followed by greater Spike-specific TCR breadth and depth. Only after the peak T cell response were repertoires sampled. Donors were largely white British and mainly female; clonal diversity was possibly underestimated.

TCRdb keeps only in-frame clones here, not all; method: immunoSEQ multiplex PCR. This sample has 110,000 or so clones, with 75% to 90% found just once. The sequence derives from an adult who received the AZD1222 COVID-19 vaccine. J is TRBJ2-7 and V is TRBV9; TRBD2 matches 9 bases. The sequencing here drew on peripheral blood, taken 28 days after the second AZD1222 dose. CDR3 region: CASSVAAGGPLEQYF. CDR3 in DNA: TGTGCCAGCAGCGTAGCGGCGGGAGGGCCTCTCGAGCAGTACTTC.